The rows below give T cell receptor beta chains drawn from one sample of a study of radiotherapy plus CTLA-4 blockade in lung cancer. The method was immunoSEQ multiplex PCR; TCRdb's version includes in-frame clones alone and lacks a portion of them. This sample has about 110,000 clones, with more than 65% found just once. The sequences come from peripheral blood, collected from a patient treated with radiotherapy plus ipilimumab. The receptors come from a human donor with non-small cell lung cancer that progressed on radiotherapy plus ipilimumab. Some clones in this sample may be carry-over from other donors' samples. Both conserved end residues are part of each CDR3. Each record gives: CDR3 protein, J gene, V gene.

CDR3 protein: CASSLSRVAFF; J gene: TRBJ1-1; V gene: TRBV11-2
CDR3 protein: CASSPLGSHSPLHF; J gene: TRBJ1-6; V gene: TRBV18
CDR3 protein: CASSLGRGLNQPQHF; J gene: TRBJ1-5; V gene: TRBV5-4
CDR3 protein: CAISAPGQGQETQYF; J gene: TRBJ2-5; V gene: TRBV10-3
CDR3 protein: CASSSADGTEAFF; J gene: TRBJ1-1; V gene: TRBV19
CDR3 protein: CASSALLAQETQYF; J gene: TRBJ2-5; V gene: TRBV2
CDR3 protein: CASSASYRGGTPTFF; J gene: TRBJ2-1; V gene: TRBV2
CDR3 protein: CASSLEGGTGNTIYF; J gene: TRBJ1-3; V gene: TRBV5-1
CDR3 protein: CAILNRGAGELFF; J gene: TRBJ2-2; V gene: TRBV2
CDR3 protein: CASSPGTSHTEAFF; J gene: TRBJ1-1; V gene: TRBV5-4
CDR3 protein: CASRGTGGKTEAFF; J gene: TRBJ1-1; V gene: TRBV6-1
CDR3 protein: CASSAHTGNTEAFF; J gene: TRBJ1-1; V gene: TRBV7-3
CDR3 protein: CASSRSWGAAGQQYF; J gene: TRBJ2-7; V gene: TRBV4-3
CDR3 protein: CASSALDTQYF; J gene: TRBJ2-3; V gene: TRBV2
CDR3 protein: CASSVARDRGLGGYTF; J gene: TRBJ1-2; V gene: TRBV9
CDR3 protein: CASGLYNEQFF; J gene: TRBJ2-1; V gene: TRBV7-6
CDR3 protein: CASSMAGTSGGKETQYF; J gene: TRBJ2-5; V gene: TRBV19
CDR3 protein: CASSRDGLGKAFF; J gene: TRBJ1-1; V gene: TRBV7-3
CDR3 protein: CSARTAYGYTF; J gene: TRBJ1-2; V gene: TRBV20-1
CDR3 protein: CASSPRRTGDEQFF; J gene: TRBJ2-1; V gene: TRBV7-3
CDR3 protein: CASSLTATYGYTF; J gene: TRBJ1-2; V gene: TRBV5-1
CDR3 protein: CASSQEWAGTYEQYF; J gene: TRBJ2-7; V gene: TRBV4-1
CDR3 protein: CASSSAGTGDEKLFF; J gene: TRBJ1-4; V gene: TRBV5-1
CDR3 protein: CASSQEHRMSSYEQYF; J gene: TRBJ2-7; V gene: TRBV4-3
CDR3 protein: CASPRGNAEAFF; J gene: TRBJ1-1; V gene: TRBV21-1
CDR3 protein: CASSNQQTIYGYTF; J gene: TRBJ1-2; V gene: TRBV28
CDR3 protein: CASSPQGAINYGYTF; J gene: TRBJ1-2; V gene: TRBV18
CDR3 protein: CAISRFVVQETQYF; J gene: TRBJ2-5; V gene: TRBV28
CDR3 protein: CASSTGGSYEQYF; J gene: TRBJ2-7; V gene: TRBV19
CDR3 protein: CASSITGTGLEQYF; J gene: TRBJ2-7; V gene: TRBV19
CDR3 protein: CASSYAGIADTQYF; J gene: TRBJ2-3; V gene: TRBV6-6
CDR3 protein: CASSAPRDTGELFF; J gene: TRBJ2-2; V gene: TRBV9
CDR3 protein: CASLVQGTDTQYF; J gene: TRBJ2-3; V gene: TRBV6-6
CDR3 protein: CASSYSQGRRSQKLFF; J gene: TRBJ1-4; V gene: TRBV6-5
CDR3 protein: CASSPPFSYEQYF; J gene: TRBJ2-7; V gene: TRBV11-2
CDR3 protein: CASSQSFRDEKLFF; J gene: TRBJ1-4; V gene: TRBV14
CDR3 protein: CASSSFDGYTDTQYF; J gene: TRBJ2-3; V gene: TRBV28
CDR3 protein: CSVGAHNQPQHF; J gene: TRBJ1-5; V gene: TRBV29-1
CDR3 protein: CASSRYGSQETQYF; J gene: TRBJ2-5; V gene: TRBV18
CDR3 protein: CSARAGNEQFF; J gene: TRBJ2-1; V gene: TRBV20-1
CDR3 protein: CASSPGDYYGYTF; J gene: TRBJ1-2; V gene: TRBV27